These 31 T cell receptor beta chains were all obtained from the same sample, sequenced in a study of blood T cell repertoires in COVID-19. Using immunoSEQ multiplex PCR, the repertoire was profiled, and TCRdb retains in-frame clones only, with some absent. The table has about 150,000 clones, under 90% seen once. The sample consisted of peripheral blood. Every receptor here comes from a human donor in a cohort sampled during active COVID-19.

The rearrangement links TRBV24-1 to TRBJ1-2; 11 positions match TRBD1. The CDR3 extends over 16 amino acids. The V gene's germline CDR1 is KGHDR and CDR2 SFDVKD. Unmatched junction bases numbered 10, after V lost 4 bases and J lost 7 bases. The CDR3, as DNA: TGTGCCACCAGTGACCCCGGGACAGGGGGAACTCTTGGCTACACCTTC. This translates into CATSDPGTGGTLGYTF.

This clone has a single count. CDR3 DNA: TGTGCCAGCAGTGACATCTCGGGGATGAACACTGAAGCTTTCTTT. Translated: CASSDISGMNTEAFF. The J gene is TRBJ1-1, the V gene TRBV2; D gene uncertain. The V gene's germline CDR1 is SNHLY and CDR2 FYNNEI. This CDR3 region has 15 residues. Trimming removed 3 bases from V and 0 bases from J, with 11 bases in between.

The chain links TRBV7-9 to TRBJ1-1; 8 bases are a match to TRBD1. Germline V gene data show CDR1 as SEHNR and CDR2 as FQNEAQ (reference sequence). CDR3 size: 15 residues. The V gene end was trimmed by 2 bases and the J gene end by 0 bases; junction bases not matched to a gene: 2. The CDR3 loop is CASSLRDRMNTEAFF. CDR3 sequence (DNA): TGTGCCAGCAGCTTAAGGGACAGGATGAACACTGAAGCTTTCTTT. Filled out from reference TRBV7-9 and TRBJ1-1, the complete variable domain reads DTGVSQNPRHKITKRGQNVTFRCDPISEHNRLYWYRQTLGQGPEFLTYFQNEAQLEKSRLLSDRFSAERPKGSFSTLEIQRTEQGDSAMYLCASSLRDRMNTEAFFGQGTRLTVV.

V and J are TRBV6-5 and TRBJ1-5; TRBD1 might be the D (6 bases). The CDR3 consists of 14 residues. The germline V gene encodes CDR1 MNHEY and CDR2 SVGAGI. V was trimmed by 4 bases and J by 3 bases, leaving 10 bases between them. The CDR3 reads CASSSDSINQPQHF. The DNA for the CDR3 is TGTGCCAGCAGTTCGGACAGTATCAATCAGCCCCAGCATTTT.

The V call is TRBV11-3, the J call TRBJ2-7; the match to TRBD1 covers 11 bases. The CDR3 sequence is 15 residues long. The germline gives CDR1 SGHNT, CDR2 YENEEA. V was pared by 1 base and J by 7 bases, with 6 bases of the junction left unmatched. The CDR3 sequence is CASSLGTGGFGEQYF. DNA for the CDR3: TGTGCCAGCAGCTTAGGGACAGGGGGCTTTGGAGAGCAGTACTTC.

The chain couples TRBV7-6 to TRBJ2-7; 9 nucleotides line up with TRBD1. The V segment lost 1 base and the J segment 2 bases; nucleotides outside the gene matches: 0. Germline CDR1 is SGHVS and CDR2 is FNYEAQ. The CDR3 totals 14 residues. In DNA, the CDR3 is TGTGCCAGCAGCTTAGGACAGGGGGCCTACGAGCAGTACTTC. This codes for CASSLGQGAYEQYF.

The chain recombines TRBV4-2 with TRBJ2-3; 7 bases agree with TRBD2. The CDR3 runs to 15 residues. Germline CDR1 LGHNA, CDR2 YNFKEQ. V lost 4 bases to trimming and J lost 2 bases; unmatched junction nucleotides: 6. CDR3 region: CASSLSSGVTDTQYF. In nucleotides, the CDR3 is TGTGCCAGCAGCCTTTCTAGCGGAGTCACAGATACGCAGTATTTT.

This clone was observed once. This chain connects TRBV6-5 to TRBJ2-5; 10 bases map to TRBD1. The CDR3 is 14 amino acids. V gave up 6 bases and J gave up 5 bases; unmatched junction bases: 6. CDR1 and CDR2 (germline): MNHEY, SVGAGI. CDR3 sequence reads: CASSGTGVGETQYF. In nucleotides, the CDR3 is TGTGCCAGCAGCGGGACAGGGGTTGGGGAGACCCAGTACTTC.

The chain carries TRBV19 and TRBJ2-3, with 7 bases matching TRBD1. Trimming removed 0 bases from V and 5 bases from J; junction bases left unmatched: 2. The CDR3 runs to 14 residues. Germline V gene lookup returns CDR1 LNHDA and CDR2 SQIVND (reference sequence). Here the CDR3 DNA reads TGTGCCAGTAGTATAGATCACAGGGGAGATACGCAGTATTTT. Residues: CASSIDHRGDTQYF.

There are a few counts of this clone. The rearrangement uses TRBV9 and TRBJ1-1; TRBD1 matches 7 bases. CDR3 length: 14 residues. Germline V gives CDR1 SGDLS, CDR2 YYNGEE. Trimming cost V 0 bases and J 5 bases; bases outside gene matches: 4. CDR3 amino acids: CASSVDRGVTEAFF. The CDR3, as DNA: TGTGCCAGCAGCGTAGACAGGGGTGTTACTGAAGCTTTCTTT.

This chain connects TRBV19 to TRBJ1-4, with unresolved D. CDR3 length: 15 residues. V was trimmed by 4 bases and J by 0 bases, leaving 9 bases between them. Germline-derived CDR1 and CDR2 are LNHDA and SQIVND (reference sequence). DNA of the CDR3: TGTGCCAGTAGTAACCAAGCGGCAACTAATGAAAAACTGTTTTTT. It is translated as CASSNQAATNEKLFF.

This clone was observed once. The chain combines TRBV7-9 with TRBJ2-5; D ambiguous. The CDR3 has 13 residues. Trimming removed 5 bases at V and 4 bases at J, with 11 bases between. Looked up from germline, CDR1 is SEHNR and CDR2 is FQNEAQ (reference sequence). The CDR3 sequence is CASSPRNTETQYF. The CDR3, as DNA: TGTGCCAGCAGCCCGCGGAACACAGAGACCCAGTACTTC.

A few counts support this clone. The rearrangement uses TRBV12-3 or TRBV12-4 and TRBJ2-7; the match to TRBD2 covers 10 bases. Germline trimming cut 6 bases from V and 7 bases from J; bases unmatched to any gene: 6. The CDR3 extends over 13 amino acids. The CDR3 is CASRSGGDGEQYF. The CDR3 region has the DNA TGTGCCAGCAGAAGCGGGGGGGACGGGGAGCAGTACTTC.

The gene calls are TRBV2 and TRBJ2-7; D unclear. The germline V and J ends were trimmed by 4 bases and 1 base, with 8 bases remaining between them. The CDR3 runs 13 residues. The germline V gene has CDR1 SNHLY and CDR2 FYNNEI. CDR3 amino acids: CASSVDMSYEQYV. The CDR3 bases are TGTGCCAGCAGTGTAGACATGTCCTACGAGCAGTACGTC.

This clone was recorded once. This rearrangement joins TRBV7-9 to TRBJ1-3; 8 nucleotides agree with TRBD1. The CDR3 consists of 14 residues. Germline assignment: CDR1 SEHNR and CDR2 FQNEAQ (reference sequence). V was clipped by 5 bases and J by 1 base; unmatched bases: 1. This CDR3 reads CASSRTGSGNTIYF. CDR3 coding DNA: TGTGCCAGCAGCCGGACAGGGTCTGGAAACACCATATATTTT. Based on the CDR3 plus reference TRBV7-9 and TRBJ1-3, the full variable domain is DTGVSQNPRHKITKRGQNVTFRCDPISEHNRLYWYRQTLGQGPEFLTYFQNEAQLEKSRLLSDRFSAERPKGSFSTLEIQRTEQGDSAMYLCASSRTGSGNTIYFGEGSWLTVV.

This chain connects TRBV27 to TRBJ1-1, with TRBD1 as a possible D gene (5 bases). Germline assignment: CDR1 MNHEY and CDR2 SMNVEV (reference sequence). This CDR3 contains 13 residues. The germline V and J ends were trimmed by 8 bases and 5 bases, with 15 bases remaining between them. This chain's CDR3 is CASGRALGTEAFF. CDR3 DNA: TGTGCCAGCGGCAGGGCATTGGGAACTGAAGCTTTCTTT.

The chain employs TRBV3-1 (or the pseudogene TRBV3-2) and TRBJ2-1; unclear D gene. From germline, CDR1 is LGHDT and CDR2 YNNKEL (reference sequence). The germline V and J ends were trimmed by 7 bases and 7 bases, with 8 bases remaining between them. The CDR3 totals 11 residues. The CDR3 sequence is CASTHRNEQFF. As DNA, the CDR3 is TGTGCCAGCACCCACCGGAATGAGCAGTTCTTC.

The chain employs TRBV12-5 and TRBJ2-3; no clear D. CDR3 length equals 15 residues. CDR1 LGHNT and CDR2 FRNRAP come from the germline V gene. Trimming cost V 3 bases and J 0 bases, with 10 bases left between them. The CDR3, as DNA: TGTGCTAGTGGTTTTGGTAGCAGAAGCACAGATACGCAGTATTTT. Protein: CASGFGSRSTDTQYF.

This clone was seen only once. The genes are TRBV3-1 (or the pseudogene TRBV3-2) and TRBJ1-2, with D unclear. V was shortened by 0 bases and J by 7 bases, with 9 bases between the two germline ends. There are 13 residues in the CDR3. In germline, CDR1 is LGHDT, CDR2 YNNKEL (reference sequence). The CDR3 reads CASSQDSSRGYTF. The CDR3 coding sequence is TGTGCCAGCAGCCAAGATAGCAGCCGTGGCTACACCTTC.

This chain joins TRBV27 and TRBJ1-5; D perhaps matches TRBD1 (5 bases). With 5 bases removed from V and 7 bases from J, the gap between germline ends came to 12 bases. This CDR3 is built from 13 residues. CDR1 is MNHEY, CDR2 SMNVEV, per germline (reference sequence). The CDR3 region has the DNA TGTGCCAGCAGTAGGGGCACGAGGCAGCCCCAGCATTTT. Translating gives CASSRGTRQPQHF.

The gene calls are TRBV9 and TRBJ2-3; D ambiguous. This CDR3 has 12 amino acids. V lost 3 bases to trimming and J lost 1 base, with 3 bases between them. In germline, CDR1 is SGDLS, CDR2 YYNGEE. DNA of the CDR3: TGTGCCAGCAGCGCGGGCACAGATACGCAGTATTTT. Translating it yields CASSAGTDTQYF.

J is TRBJ2-5 and V is TRBV11-3, with D tentatively TRBD2 (6 bases). CDR1 is SGHNT, CDR2 YENEEA, per germline. V lost 4 bases to trimming and J lost 0 bases, with 9 bases between them. The CDR3 loop spans 14 amino acids. CDR3 loop: CASSSGLHQETQYF. The CDR3 bases are TGTGCCAGCAGCTCGGGACTGCACCAAGAGACCCAGTACTTC.

V and J are TRBV4-1 and TRBJ2-1; 15 nucleotides agree with TRBD2. Germline V gives CDR1 MGHRA, CDR2 YSYEKL. Trimming cost V 2 bases and J 4 bases; bases outside gene matches: 12. The CDR3 runs 20 residues. The CDR3 DNA is TGCGCCAGCAGCCAAACGGGACTAGCGGGAGGACCCCTATCTTACAATGAGCAGTTCTTC. It yields the protein CASSQTGLAGGPLSYNEQFF.

This clone was picked up a small number of times. The CDR3 nucleotides are TGTGCCAGCAGTTACTTGGCGGGAGCACAAGAGCAGTTCTTC. Translating it yields CASSYLAGAQEQFF. The chain employs TRBV6-2 or TRBV6-3 and TRBJ2-1; 7 nucleotides line up with TRBD2. Trimming cost V 1 base and J 10 bases; bases outside gene matches: 7. Germline assignment: CDR1 MNHEY and CDR2 SVGEGT. The CDR3 consists of 14 residues.

The genes are TRBV9 and TRBJ2-1; the match to TRBD2 covers 8 bases. The CDR3 has 17 amino acids. Germline V gene data show CDR1 as SGDLS and CDR2 as YYNGEE. V shed 2 bases, J shed 3 bases, and the junction held 10 bases outside the gene matches. CDR3 protein: CASSVRGSGANYNEQFF. CDR3 coding DNA: TGTGCCAGCAGCGTTCGGGGTAGCGGGGCTAACTACAATGAGCAGTTCTTC.

The chain employs TRBV19 and TRBJ1-6; weak D call: TRBD1 (5 bases). The CDR3 has 13 residues. Per germline, CDR1 LNHDA and CDR2 SQIVND (reference sequence). The CDR3, as DNA: TGTGCGAGCGATACAGGAAGAAATTCACCCCTCCACTTT. Its protein is CASDTGRNSPLHF.

This clone was seen more than once but under ten times. CDR3: CASSLGASGMGAGELFF. The DNA for the CDR3 is TGTGCCAGCAGCTTAGGCGCTAGCGGGATGGGGGCCGGGGAGCTGTTTTTT. This chain links TRBV11-3 with TRBJ2-2; 9 bases fit TRBD2. Trimming removed 1 base from V and 6 bases from J; junction bases left unmatched: 9. There are 17 residues in the CDR3. From germline, CDR1 is SGHNT and CDR2 YENEEA.

This clone has just one count. The V call is TRBV7-9, the J call TRBJ2-1; TRBD2 aligns across 9 bases. V dropped 1 base and J dropped 9; count of bases not matched to a gene: 1. The CDR3 is 13 residues long. Germline V gene data show CDR1 as SEHNR and CDR2 as FQNEAQ (reference sequence). CDR3 sequence: CASSLVLAGEQFF. The CDR3 DNA sequence: TGTGCCAGCAGCTTAGTACTAGCGGGTGAGCAGTTCTTC.

V gene TRBV5-1 combines with J gene TRBJ2-7; D possibly corresponds to TRBD2 (5 bases). The CDR3 spans 13 residues. The germline gives CDR1 SGHRS, CDR2 YFSETQ. Trimming cost V 0 bases and J 9 bases, with 13 bases left between them. CDR3: CASSLGPTSGQYF. The CDR3, as DNA: TGCGCCAGCAGCTTGGGGCCCACGAGCGGGCAGTACTTC.

CDR3 nucleotides: TGTGCCAGCAGCGACACCCCGACAGGAGTCAACTATGGCTACACCTTC. Protein product: CASSDTPTGVNYGYTF. The rearrangement uses TRBV9 and TRBJ1-2; tentatively, D is TRBD1 (6 bases). Germline CDR1 reads SGDLS; CDR2 reads YYNGEE. With 3 bases removed from V and 2 bases from J, the gap between germline ends came to 17 bases. The length of the CDR3 is 16 residues.

The chain joins TRBV7-2 to TRBJ2-1, with 8 bases fitting TRBD2. This CDR3 has 15 residues. The V and J ends lost 5 bases and 6 bases, in that order; junction bases with no gene match: 9. Germline V gene lookup returns CDR1 SGHTA and CDR2 FQGNSA. The CDR3, as DNA: TGTGCCAGCAGCCCGATAGCGGGATGGGGCAATGAGCAGTTCTTC. Residues: CASSPIAGWGNEQFF.